The entry below gives a single TCR beta chain sequence along with its context. The target antigen is unknown. This sample was included in a study of CD8+CD57+ T cells in acquired aplastic anemia. The template for TCR beta VDJ and CDR3 sequence profiling was genomic DNA. TCRdb re-analysed the reads in MiXCR, keeping a single row per CDR3 protein. The repertoire has 180,000 or so distinct CDR3 sequences, approximately 52% of them found once; the top ten carry about 1.8%. Study conclusions and caveats: Between patients and controls, CD8+ Simpson's diversity did not vary significantly.

Patients included in sequencing had previously demonstrated CD8+CD57+ cell expansion by flow cytometry. Every patient had severe acquired aplastic anemia. Germline lookup yields CDR1 SGHTA and CDR2 FQGTGA. The CDR3 contains 11 residues. Trimming took off 4 bases at V and 3 bases at J, with 3 bases between the two ends. The sample consisted of sorted CD4+, CD8+, or CD8+CD57+ T cells (not recorded which) from PBMCs. The receptor's source is a human donor with aplastic anemia. The rearrangement joins TRBV7-3 to TRBJ2-5; no clear D gene. The CDR3 spells CASSSKETQYF. The CDR3 nucleotides read TGTGCCAGCAGCTCGAAAGAGACCCAGTACTTC.